This T cell receptor (beta chain) stems from a study of identical twins. cDNA molecules carried unique molecular identifiers, and template switching added a universal primer site. TCRdb processed the 5' RACE reads anew with MiXCR; each CDR3 protein has one entry. This repertoire shows 600,000 to 700,000 distinct CDR3 sequences, roughly 20% found once; its top ten account for roughly 4%. This CDR3 contains 16 residues. Germline CDR1 is SGDLS and CDR2 is YYNGEE. Trimming at V came to 7 bases and at J to 4 bases, leaving 14 bases not matched to a gene. The sample also formed part of further work on T cells expressing NK-cell markers. As that study records: From sorted CD3+CD56+NKG2C+, CD3+CD56+NKG2C- and CD3+CD56-NKG2C+ T cells came the TCR beta repertoires.

The source of this sequence is a woman younger than 30 in good health. V gene TRBV9 combines with J gene TRBJ2-3; TRBD1 agrees at 8 bases. The sample taken for sequencing was PBMCs. In DNA form, the CDR3 reads TGTGCCAGCTCGGCCCGTGGGGCAGGGGGCCCAGATACGCAGTATTTT. Translated: CASSARGAGGPDTQYF. Combining the CDR3 with reference TRBV9 and TRBJ2-3 gives the whole variable domain DSGVTQTPKHLITATGQRVTLRCSPRSGDLSVYWYQQSLDQGLQFLIQYYNGEERAKGNILERFSAQQFPDLHSELNLSSLELGDSALYFCASSARGAGGPDTQYFGPGTRLTVL.